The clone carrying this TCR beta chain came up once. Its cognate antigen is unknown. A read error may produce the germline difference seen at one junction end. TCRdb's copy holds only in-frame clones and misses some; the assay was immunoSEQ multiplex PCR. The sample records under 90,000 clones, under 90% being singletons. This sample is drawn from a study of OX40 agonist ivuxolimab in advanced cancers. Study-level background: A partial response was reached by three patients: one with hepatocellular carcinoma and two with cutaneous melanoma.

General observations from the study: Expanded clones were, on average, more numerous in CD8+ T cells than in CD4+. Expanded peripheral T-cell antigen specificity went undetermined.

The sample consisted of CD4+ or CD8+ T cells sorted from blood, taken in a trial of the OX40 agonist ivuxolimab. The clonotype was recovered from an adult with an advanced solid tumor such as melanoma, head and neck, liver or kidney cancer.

CDR3 sequence reads: CASSLDRGKETQYF. In nucleotides, the CDR3 is TGTGCTAGCAGCTTGGACAGGGGGAAAGAGACCCAGTACTTC. The chain combines TRBV7-7 with TRBJ2-5; 10 bases are a match to TRBD1. Germline CDR1 SSHAT, CDR2 FNYEAQ (reference sequence). The CDR3 is made up of 14 amino acids.